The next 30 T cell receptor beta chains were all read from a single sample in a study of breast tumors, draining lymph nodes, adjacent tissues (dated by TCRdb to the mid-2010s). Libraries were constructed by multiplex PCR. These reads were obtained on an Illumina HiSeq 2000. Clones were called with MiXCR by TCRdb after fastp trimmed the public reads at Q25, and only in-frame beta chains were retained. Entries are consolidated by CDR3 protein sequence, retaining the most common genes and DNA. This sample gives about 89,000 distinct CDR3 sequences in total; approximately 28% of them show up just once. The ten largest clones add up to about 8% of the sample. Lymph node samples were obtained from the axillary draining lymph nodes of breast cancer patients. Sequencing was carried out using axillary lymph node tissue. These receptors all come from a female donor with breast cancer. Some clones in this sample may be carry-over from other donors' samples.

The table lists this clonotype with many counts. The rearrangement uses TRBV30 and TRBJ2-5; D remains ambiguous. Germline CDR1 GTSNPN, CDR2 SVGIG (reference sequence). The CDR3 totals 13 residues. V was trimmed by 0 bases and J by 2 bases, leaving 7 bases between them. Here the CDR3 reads CAWSVRAQETQYF. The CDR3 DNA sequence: TGTGCCTGGAGTGTACGAGCTCAAGAGACCCAGTACTTC.

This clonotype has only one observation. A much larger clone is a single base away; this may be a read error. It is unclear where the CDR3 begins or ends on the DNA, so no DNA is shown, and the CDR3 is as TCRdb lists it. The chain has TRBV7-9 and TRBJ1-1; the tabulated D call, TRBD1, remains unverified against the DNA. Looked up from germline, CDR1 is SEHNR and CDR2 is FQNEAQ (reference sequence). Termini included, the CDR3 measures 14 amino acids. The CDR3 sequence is CASSLEWAGGSALF.

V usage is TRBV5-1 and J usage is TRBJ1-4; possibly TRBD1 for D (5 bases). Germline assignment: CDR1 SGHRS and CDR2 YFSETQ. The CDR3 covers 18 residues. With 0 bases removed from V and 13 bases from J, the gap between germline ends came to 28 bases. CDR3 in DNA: TGCGCCAGCAGCTTGGGGGGCGAGGGGCGGAAAACTAATGAAGGACTGTTTTTT. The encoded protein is CASSLGGEGRKTNEGLFF. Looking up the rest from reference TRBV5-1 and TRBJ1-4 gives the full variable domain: KAGVTQTPRYLIKTRGQQVTLSCSPISGHRSVSWYQQTPGQGLQFLFEYFSETQRNKGNFPGRFSGRQFSNSRSEMNVSTLELGDSALYLCASSLGGEGRKTNEGLFFGSGTQLSVL.

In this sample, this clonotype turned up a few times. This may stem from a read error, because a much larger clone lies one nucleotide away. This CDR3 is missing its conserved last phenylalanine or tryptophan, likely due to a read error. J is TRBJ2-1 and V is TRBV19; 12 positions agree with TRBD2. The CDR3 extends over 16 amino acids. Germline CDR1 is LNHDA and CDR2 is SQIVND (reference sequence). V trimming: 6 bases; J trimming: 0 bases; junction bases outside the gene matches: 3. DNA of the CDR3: TGTGCCAGTAGGGGACTAGCGGGTGACTCCTACAATGAGCAGTTCTCC. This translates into CASRGLAGDSYNEQFS.

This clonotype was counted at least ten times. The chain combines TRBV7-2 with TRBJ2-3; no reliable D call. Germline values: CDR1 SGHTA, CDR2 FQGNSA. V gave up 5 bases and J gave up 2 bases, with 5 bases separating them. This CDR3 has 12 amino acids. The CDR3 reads CASSILTDTQYF. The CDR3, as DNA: TGTGCCAGCAGCATTCTCACAGATACGCAGTATTTT.

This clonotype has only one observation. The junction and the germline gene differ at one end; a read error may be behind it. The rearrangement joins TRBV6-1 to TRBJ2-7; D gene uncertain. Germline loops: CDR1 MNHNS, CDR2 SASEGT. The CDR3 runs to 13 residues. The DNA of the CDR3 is TGTGCCAGCAGTGGACGGGCCTTCTACGGGCAGTACTTC. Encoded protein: CASSGRAFYGQYF.

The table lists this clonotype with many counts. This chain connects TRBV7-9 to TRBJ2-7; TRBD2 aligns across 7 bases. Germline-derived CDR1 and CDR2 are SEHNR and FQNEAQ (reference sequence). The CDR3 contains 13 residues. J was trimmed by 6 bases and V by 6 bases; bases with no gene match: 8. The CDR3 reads CASRTGGEGEQYF. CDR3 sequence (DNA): TGTGCCAGCAGGACGGGAGGTGAAGGCGAGCAGTACTTC. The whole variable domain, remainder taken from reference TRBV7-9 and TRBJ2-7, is DTGVSQNPRHKITKRGQNVTFRCDPISEHNRLYWYRQTLGQGPEFLTYFQNEAQLEKSRLLSDRFSAERPKGSFSTLEIQRTEQGDSAMYLCASRTGGEGEQYFGPGTRLTVT.

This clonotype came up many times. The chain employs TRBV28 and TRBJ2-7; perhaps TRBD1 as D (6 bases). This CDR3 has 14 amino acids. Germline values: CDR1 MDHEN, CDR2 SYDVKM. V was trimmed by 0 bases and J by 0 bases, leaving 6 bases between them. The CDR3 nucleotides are TGTGCCAGCAGTTTATGGGACAGCTCCTACGAGCAGTACTTC. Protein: CASSLWDSSYEQYF. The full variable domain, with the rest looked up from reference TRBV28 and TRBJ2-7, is DVKVTQSSRYLVKRTGEKVFLECVQDMDHENMFWYRQDPGLGLRLIYFSYDVKMKEKGDIPEGYSVSREKKERFSLILESASTNQTSMYLCASSLWDSSYEQYFGPGTRLTVT.

Written as DNA, the CDR3 is TGTGCCAGCAGCTTGGGACAGCACACTGAAGCTTTCTTT. It specifies CASSLGQHTEAFF. V and J are TRBV7-3 and TRBJ1-1; 7 bases align to TRBD1. The germline V gene encodes CDR1 SGHTA and CDR2 FQGTGA. The CDR3 has 13 residues. V trimming: 3 bases; J trimming: 3 bases; junction bases outside the gene matches: 1.

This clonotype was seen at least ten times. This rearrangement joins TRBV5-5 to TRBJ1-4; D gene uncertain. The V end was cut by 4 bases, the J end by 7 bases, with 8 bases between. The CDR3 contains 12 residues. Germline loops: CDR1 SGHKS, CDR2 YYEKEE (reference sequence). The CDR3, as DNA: TGTGCCAGCAGCCCCCCGGGTGAAAAACTGTTTTTT. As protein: CASSPPGEKLFF.

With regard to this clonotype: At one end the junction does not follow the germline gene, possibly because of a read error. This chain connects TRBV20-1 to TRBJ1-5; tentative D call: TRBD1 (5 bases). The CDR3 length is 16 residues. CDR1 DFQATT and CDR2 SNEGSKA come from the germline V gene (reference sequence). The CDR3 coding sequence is TGCAGTGCTAGAGATCAGAGAGGAGGGGCCAATCAGCCTCAGCATTTT. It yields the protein CSARDQRGGANQPQHF.

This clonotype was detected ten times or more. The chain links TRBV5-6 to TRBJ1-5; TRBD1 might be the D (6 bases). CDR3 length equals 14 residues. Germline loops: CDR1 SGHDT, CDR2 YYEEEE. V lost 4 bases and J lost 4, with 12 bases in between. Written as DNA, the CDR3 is TGTGCCAGCAGCGTACAGGGTGGTAATCAGCCCCAGCATTTT. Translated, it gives CASSVQGGNQPQHF.

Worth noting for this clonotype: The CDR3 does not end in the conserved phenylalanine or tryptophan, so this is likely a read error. The CDR3 DNA sequence: TGTGCCATCAGCTTGGATTCAGGGAGCAATCAGCCCCAGCATCTT. As protein: CAISLDSGSNQPQHL. The gene calls are TRBV10-3 and TRBJ1-5, with D tentatively TRBD1 (5 bases). Germline V gives CDR1 ENHRY, CDR2 SYGVKD. The CDR3 has 15 amino acids. Trimming took off 6 bases at V and 1 base at J, with 13 bases between the two ends.

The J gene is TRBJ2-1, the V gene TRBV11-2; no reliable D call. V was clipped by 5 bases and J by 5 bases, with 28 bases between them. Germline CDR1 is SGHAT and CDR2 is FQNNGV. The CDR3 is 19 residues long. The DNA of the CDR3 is TGTGCCAGCAGCCCACTCTGGTCCAGCAGCCAATCCAGCAACAATGAGCAGTTCTTC. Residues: CASSPLWSSSQSSNNEQFF.

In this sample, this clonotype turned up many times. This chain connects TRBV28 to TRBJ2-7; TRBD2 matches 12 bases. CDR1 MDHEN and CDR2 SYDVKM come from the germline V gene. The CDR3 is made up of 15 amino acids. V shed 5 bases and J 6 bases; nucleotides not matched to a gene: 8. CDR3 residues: CASSTLAGGLREQYF. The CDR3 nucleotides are TGTGCCAGCAGTACCCTAGCGGGAGGGCTTCGCGAGCAGTACTTC.

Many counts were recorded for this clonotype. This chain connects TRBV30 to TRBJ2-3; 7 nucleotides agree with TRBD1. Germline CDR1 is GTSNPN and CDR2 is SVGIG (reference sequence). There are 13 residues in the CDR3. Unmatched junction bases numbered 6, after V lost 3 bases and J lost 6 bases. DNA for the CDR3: TGTGCCTGGAGGTACAGGGGTTTGGATACGCAGTATTTT. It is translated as CAWRYRGLDTQYF. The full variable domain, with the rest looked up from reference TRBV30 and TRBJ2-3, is SQTIHQWPATLVQPVGSPLSLECTVEGTSNPNLYWYRQAAGRGLQLLFYSVGIGQISSEVPQNLSASRPQDRQFILSSKKLLLSDSGFYLCAWRYRGLDTQYFGPGTRLTVL.

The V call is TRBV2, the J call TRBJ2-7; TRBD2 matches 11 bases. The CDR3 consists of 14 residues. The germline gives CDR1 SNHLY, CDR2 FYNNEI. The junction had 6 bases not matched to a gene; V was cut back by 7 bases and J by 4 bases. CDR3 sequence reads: CASKASGRKYEQYF. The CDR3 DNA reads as TGTGCCAGCAAGGCTAGCGGGAGGAAGTACGAGCAGTACTTC.

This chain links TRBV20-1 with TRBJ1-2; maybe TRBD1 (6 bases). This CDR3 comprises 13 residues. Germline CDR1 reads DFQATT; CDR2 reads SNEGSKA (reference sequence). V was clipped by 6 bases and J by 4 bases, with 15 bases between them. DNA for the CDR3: TGCAGTGCCAGAAAGGGGGGGGGCTATGGCTACACCTTC. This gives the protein CSARKGGGYGYTF.

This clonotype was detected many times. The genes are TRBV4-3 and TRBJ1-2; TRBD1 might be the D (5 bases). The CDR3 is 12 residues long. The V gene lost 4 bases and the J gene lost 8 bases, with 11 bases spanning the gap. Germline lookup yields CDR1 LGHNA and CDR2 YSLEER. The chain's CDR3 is CASSPGGYGYTF. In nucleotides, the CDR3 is TGCGCCAGCAGCCCGGGGGGTTACGGCTACACCTTC.

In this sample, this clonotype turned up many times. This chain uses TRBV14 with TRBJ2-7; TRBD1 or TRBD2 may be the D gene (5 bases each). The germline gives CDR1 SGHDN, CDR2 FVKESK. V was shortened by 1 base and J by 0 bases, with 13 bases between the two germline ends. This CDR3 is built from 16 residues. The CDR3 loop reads CASSQGWGTSSYEQYF. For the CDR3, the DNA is TGTGCCAGCAGCCAAGGGTGGGGGACCAGCTCCTACGAGCAGTACTTC.

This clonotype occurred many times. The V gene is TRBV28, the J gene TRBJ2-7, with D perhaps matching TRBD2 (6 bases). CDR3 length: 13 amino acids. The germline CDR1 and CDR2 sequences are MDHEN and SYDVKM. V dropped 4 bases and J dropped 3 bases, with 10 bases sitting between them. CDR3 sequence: CASSSPTSYEQYF. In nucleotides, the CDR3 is TGTGCCAGCAGTTCCCCGACTAGCTACGAGCAGTACTTC.

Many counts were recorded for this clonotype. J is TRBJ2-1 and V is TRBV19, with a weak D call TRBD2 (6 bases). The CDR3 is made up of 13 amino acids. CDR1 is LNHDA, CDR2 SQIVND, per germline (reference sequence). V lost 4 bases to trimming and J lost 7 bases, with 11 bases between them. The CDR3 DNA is TGTGCCAGTAGTACGGCCGGAGGGAATGAGCAGTTCTTC. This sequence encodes CASSTAGGNEQFF.

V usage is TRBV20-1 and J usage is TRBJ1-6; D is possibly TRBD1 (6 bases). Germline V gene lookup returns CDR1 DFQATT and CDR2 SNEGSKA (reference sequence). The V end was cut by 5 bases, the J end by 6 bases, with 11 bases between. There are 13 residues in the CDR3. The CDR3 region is CSAEQGVNSPLHF. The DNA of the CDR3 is TGCAGTGCTGAACAGGGTGTTAATTCACCCCTCCACTTT.

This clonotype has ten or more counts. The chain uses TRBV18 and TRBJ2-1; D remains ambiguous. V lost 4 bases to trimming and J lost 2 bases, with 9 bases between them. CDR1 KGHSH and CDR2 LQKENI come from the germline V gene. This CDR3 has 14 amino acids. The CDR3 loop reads CASSLTTTYNEQFF. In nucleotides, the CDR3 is TGTGCCAGCTCACTCACTACTACCTACAATGAGCAGTTCTTC.

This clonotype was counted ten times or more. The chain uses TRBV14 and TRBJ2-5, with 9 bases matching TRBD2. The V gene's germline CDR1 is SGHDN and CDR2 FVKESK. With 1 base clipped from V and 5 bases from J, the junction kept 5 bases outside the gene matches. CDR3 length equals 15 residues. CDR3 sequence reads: CASSQVLAGRETQYF. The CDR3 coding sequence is TGTGCCAGCAGCCAAGTTCTAGCGGGAAGGGAGACCCAGTACTTC.

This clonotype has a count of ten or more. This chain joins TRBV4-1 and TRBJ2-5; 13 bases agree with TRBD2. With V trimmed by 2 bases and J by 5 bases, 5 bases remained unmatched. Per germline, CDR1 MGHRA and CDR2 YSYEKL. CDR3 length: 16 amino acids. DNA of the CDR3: TGCGCCAGCAGCCAAACAAAGGGACTAGCGGGGGAGACCCAGTACTTC. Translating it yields CASSQTKGLAGETQYF.

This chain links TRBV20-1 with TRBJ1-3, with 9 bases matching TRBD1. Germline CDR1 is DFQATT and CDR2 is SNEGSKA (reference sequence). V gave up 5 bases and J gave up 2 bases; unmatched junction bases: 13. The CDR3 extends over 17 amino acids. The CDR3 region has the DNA TGCAGTGCTTATGCGACGGACACAGGGGGCGCTGGAAACACCATATATTTT. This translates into CSAYATDTGGAGNTIYF.

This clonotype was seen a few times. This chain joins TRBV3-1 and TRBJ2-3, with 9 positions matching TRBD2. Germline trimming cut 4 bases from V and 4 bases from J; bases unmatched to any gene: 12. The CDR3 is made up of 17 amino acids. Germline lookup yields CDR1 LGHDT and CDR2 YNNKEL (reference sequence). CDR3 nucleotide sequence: TGTGCCAGCAGCCCTACCATTAGCGGGAGCCCCGCAGATACGCAGTATTTT. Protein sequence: CASSPTISGSPADTQYF.

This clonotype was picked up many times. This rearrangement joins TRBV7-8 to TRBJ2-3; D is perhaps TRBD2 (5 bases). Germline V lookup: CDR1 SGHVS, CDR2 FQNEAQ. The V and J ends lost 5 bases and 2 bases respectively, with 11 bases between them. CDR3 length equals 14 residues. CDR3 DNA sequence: TGTGCCAGCAGCATTTTGGGAGTCACAGATACGCAGTATTTT. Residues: CASSILGVTDTQYF.

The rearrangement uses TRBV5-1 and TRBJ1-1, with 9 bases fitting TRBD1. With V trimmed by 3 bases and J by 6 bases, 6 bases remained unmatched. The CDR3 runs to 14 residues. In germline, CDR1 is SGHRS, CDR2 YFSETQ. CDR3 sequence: CASSWVTGGAEAFF. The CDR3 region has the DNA TGCGCCAGCAGCTGGGTAACAGGGGGCGCTGAAGCTTTCTTT. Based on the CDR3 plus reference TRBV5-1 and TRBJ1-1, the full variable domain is KAGVTQTPRYLIKTRGQQVTLSCSPISGHRSVSWYQQTPGQGLQFLFEYFSETQRNKGNFPGRFSGRQFSNSRSEMNVSTLELGDSALYLCASSWVTGGAEAFFGQGTRLTVV.